A single sample is the source of the 2 T cell receptor beta chains below, sequenced in a study of T cell responses to AZD1222 COVID-19 vaccine. Measured with immunoSEQ multiplex PCR; TCRdb has only the in-frame clones, and not every one. The table includes 95,000 to 130,000 clones, 85% to 95% detected once. Here the sequenced sample was peripheral blood, taken on day 0 of AZD1222 vaccination. Receptor source: an adult in good health.

V gene TRBV10-1 combines with J gene TRBJ2-2; weak D call: TRBD1 (6 bases). V was pared by 0 bases and J by 5 bases, with 13 bases between. Germline CDR1 reads WNHNN; CDR2 reads SYGVQD (reference sequence). The CDR3 totals 16 residues. In DNA, the CDR3 is TGCGCCAGCAGTGAGTCGGGTGGCAGGGGAACCGGGGAGCTGTTTTTT. This codes for CASSESGGRGTGELFF.

The rearrangement uses TRBV24-1 and TRBJ1-1, with 9 bases matching TRBD1. The CDR3 runs to 11 residues. Germline lookup yields CDR1 KGHDR and CDR2 SFDVKD. V lost 9 bases to trimming and J lost 9 bases; unmatched junction nucleotides: 4. The CDR3 sequence is CATRDREQAFF. The DNA of the CDR3 is TGTGCCACCCGGGACAGGGAGCAAGCTTTCTTT.